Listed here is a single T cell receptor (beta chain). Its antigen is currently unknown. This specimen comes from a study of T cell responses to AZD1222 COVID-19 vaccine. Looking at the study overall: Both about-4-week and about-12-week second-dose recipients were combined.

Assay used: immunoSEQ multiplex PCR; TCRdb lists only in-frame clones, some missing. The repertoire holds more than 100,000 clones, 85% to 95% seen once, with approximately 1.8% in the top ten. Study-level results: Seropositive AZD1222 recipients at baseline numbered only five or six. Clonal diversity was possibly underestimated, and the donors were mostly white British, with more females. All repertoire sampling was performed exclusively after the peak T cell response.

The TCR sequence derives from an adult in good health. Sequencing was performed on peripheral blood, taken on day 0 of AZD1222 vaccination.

CDR3 amino acids: CASSLRTGGLTEAFF. The CDR3 DNA sequence: TGCGCCAGCAGCTTACGGACAGGGGGATTGACTGAAGCTTTCTTT. The chain is built from TRBV5-1 and TRBJ1-1; 10 nucleotides align to TRBD1. After removal of 2 bases from V and 5 bases from J, the junction contained 6 bases not matched to a gene. Germline loops: CDR1 SGHRS, CDR2 YFSETQ. The CDR3 is made up of 15 amino acids. The variable domain in full, completed from reference TRBV5-1 and TRBJ1-1, reads KAGVTQTPRYLIKTRGQQVTLSCSPISGHRSVSWYQQTPGQGLQFLFEYFSETQRNKGNFPGRFSGRQFSNSRSEMNVSTLELGDSALYLCASSLRTGGLTEAFFGQGTRLTVV.